This TCR beta chain was observed in a study of cytomegalovirus exposure and HLA in healthy donors. Regarding this clone: The antigen remains undetermined.

The study, taken as a whole, reports: The classifier reportedly diagnosed cytomegalovirus status with high specificity and sensitivity. Generally TCR sequences proved uncommon, though certain public TCRs appeared in numerous donors.

TCRdb's table, derived via immunoSEQ multiplex PCR, lists solely in-frame clones and lacks some. The sample has about 71,000 clones; approximately 94% are singletons. V lost 5 bases and J lost 4; bases outside the gene matches: 4. The CDR3 length is 13 residues. CDR1 SGHTA and CDR2 FQGNSA come from the germline V gene. Sequencing was carried out using PBMCs. The rearrangement uses TRBV7-2 and TRBJ1-2; TRBD1 matches at 7 bases. The sequence was collected from a man in his late teens or twenties in good health and CMV-seropositive. The CDR3: CASSPGTVYGYTF. The CDR3, as DNA: TGTGCCAGCAGCCCGGGGACAGTCTATGGCTACACCTTC.